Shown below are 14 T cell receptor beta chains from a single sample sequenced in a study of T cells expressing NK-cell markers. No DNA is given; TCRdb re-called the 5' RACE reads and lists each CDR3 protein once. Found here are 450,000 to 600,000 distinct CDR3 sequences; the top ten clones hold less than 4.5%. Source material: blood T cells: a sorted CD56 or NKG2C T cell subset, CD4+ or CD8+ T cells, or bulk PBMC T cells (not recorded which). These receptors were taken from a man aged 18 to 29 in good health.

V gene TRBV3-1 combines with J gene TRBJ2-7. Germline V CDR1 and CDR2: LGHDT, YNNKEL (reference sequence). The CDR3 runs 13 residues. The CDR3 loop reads CASSPYRTTEQYF.

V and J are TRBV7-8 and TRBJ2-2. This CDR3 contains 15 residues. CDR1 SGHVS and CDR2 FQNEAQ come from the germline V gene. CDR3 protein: CASSSRSGLPGELFF.

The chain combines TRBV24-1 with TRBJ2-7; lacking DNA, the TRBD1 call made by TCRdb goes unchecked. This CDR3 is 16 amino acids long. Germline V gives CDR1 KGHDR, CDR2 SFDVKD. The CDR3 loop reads CATSDSRDRERHEQYF.

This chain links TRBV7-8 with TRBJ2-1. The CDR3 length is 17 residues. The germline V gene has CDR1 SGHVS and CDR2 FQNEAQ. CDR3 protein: CASSLALTAHGYNEQFF. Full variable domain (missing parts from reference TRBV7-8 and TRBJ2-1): GAGVSQSPRYKVAKRGQDVALRCDPISGHVSLFWYQQALGQGPEFLTYFQNEAQLDKSGLPSDRFFAERPEGSVSTLKIQRTQQEDSAVYLCASSLALTAHGYNEQFFGPGTRLTVL.

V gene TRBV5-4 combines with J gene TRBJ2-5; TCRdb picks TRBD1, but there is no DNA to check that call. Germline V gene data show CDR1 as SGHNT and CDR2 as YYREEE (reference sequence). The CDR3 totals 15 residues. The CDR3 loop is CASSFPDSSKETQYF.

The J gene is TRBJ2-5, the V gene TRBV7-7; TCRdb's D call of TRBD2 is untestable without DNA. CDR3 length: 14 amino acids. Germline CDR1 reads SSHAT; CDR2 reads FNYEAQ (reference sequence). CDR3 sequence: CASSSSGGGQTQYF.

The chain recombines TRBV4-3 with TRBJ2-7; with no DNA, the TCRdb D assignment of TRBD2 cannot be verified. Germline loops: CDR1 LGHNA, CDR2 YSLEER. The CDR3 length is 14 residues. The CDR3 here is CASSTTSGSYEQYF.

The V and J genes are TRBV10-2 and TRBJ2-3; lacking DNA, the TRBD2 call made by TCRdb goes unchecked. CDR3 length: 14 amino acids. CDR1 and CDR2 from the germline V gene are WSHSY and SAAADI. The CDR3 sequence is CASSQAGFTDTQYF.

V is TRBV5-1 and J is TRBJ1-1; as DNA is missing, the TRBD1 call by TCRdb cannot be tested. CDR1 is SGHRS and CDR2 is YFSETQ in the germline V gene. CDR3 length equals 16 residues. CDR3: CASSSKRGEIRDEAFF.

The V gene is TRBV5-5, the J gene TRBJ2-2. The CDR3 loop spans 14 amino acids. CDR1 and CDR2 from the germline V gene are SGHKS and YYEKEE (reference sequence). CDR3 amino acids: CASSLFAGTGELFF. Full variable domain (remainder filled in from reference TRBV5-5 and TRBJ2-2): DAGVTQSPTHLIKTRGQQVTLRCSPISGHKSVSWYQQVLGQGPQFIFQYYEKEERGRGNFPDRFSARQFPNYSSELNVNALLLGDSALYLCASSLFAGTGELFFGEGSRLTVL.

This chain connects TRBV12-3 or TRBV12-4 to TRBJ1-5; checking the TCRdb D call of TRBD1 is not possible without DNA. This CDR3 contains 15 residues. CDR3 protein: CASSPEGNTNQPQHF.

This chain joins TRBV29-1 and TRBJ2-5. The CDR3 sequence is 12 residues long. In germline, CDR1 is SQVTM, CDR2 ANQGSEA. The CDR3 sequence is CSHLKDGETQYF.

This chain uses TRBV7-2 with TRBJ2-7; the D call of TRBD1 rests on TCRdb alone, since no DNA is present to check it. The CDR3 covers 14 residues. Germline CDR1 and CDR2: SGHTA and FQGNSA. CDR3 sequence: CASSPPTRTGEQYF.

The CDR3 loop reads CASSLGVLGRGLRAQYF. This rearrangement joins TRBV27 to TRBJ2-5; there is no DNA to check the TCRdb D call of TRBD1. The CDR3 is 17 residues long. The germline CDR1 and CDR2 sequences are MNHEY and SMNVEV (reference sequence).